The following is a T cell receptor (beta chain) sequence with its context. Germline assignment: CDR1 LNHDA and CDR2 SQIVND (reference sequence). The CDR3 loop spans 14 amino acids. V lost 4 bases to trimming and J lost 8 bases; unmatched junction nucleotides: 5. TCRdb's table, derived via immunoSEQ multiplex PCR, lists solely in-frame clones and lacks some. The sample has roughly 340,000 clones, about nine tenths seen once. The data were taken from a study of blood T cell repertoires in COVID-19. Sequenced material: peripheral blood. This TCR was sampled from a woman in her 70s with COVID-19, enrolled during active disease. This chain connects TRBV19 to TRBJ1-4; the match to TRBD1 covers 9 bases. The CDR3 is CASSTRQGDEKLFF. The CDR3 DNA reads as TGTGCCAGTAGTACCCGACAGGGGGACGAAAAACTGTTTTTT.